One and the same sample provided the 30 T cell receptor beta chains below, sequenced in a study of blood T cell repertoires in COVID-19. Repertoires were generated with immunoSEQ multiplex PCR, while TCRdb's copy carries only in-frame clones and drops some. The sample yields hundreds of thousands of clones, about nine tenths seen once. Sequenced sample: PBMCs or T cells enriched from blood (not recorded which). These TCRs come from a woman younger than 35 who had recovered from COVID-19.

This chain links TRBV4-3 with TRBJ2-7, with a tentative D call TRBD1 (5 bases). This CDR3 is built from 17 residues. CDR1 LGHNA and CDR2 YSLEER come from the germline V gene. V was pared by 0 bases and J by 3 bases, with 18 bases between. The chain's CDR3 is CASSQDLPNRGNYEQYF. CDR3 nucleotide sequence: TGCGCCAGCAGCCAAGATTTGCCCAATAGGGGAAACTACGAGCAGTACTTC.

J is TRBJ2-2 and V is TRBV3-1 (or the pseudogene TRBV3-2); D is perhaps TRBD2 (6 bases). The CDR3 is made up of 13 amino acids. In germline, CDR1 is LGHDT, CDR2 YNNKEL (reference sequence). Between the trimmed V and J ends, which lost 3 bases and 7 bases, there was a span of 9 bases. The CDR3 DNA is TGTGCCAGCAGCCAGACTAGTATCGGGGAGCTGTTTTTT. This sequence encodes CASSQTSIGELFF.

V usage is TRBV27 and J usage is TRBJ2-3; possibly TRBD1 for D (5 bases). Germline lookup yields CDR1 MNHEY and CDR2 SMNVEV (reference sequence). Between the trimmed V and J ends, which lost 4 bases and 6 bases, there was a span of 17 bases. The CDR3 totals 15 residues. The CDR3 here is CASSYQGPRWDTQYF. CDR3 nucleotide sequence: TGTGCCAGCAGTTACCAGGGCCCACGGTGGGATACGCAGTATTTT.

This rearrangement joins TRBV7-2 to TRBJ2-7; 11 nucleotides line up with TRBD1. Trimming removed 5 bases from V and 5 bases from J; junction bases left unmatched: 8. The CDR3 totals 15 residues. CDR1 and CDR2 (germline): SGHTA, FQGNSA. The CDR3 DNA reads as TGTGCCAGCAGCAGCCGGACAGGGGGCCGAAACGAGCAGTACTTC. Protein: CASSSRTGGRNEQYF.

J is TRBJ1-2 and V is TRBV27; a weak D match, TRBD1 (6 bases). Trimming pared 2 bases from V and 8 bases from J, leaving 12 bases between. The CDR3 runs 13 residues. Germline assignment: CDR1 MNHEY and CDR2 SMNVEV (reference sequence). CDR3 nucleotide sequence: TGTGCCAGCAGTTTACCGGACAGAAGCGGCTACACCTTC. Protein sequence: CASSLPDRSGYTF.

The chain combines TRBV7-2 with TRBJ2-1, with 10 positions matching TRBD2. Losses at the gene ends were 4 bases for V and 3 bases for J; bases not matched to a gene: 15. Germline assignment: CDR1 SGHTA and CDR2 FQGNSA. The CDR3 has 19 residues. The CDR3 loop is CASSSWGSGLAAYYNEQFF. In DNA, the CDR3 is TGTGCCAGCAGCTCTTGGGGGAGTGGACTAGCGGCCTACTACAATGAGCAGTTCTTC. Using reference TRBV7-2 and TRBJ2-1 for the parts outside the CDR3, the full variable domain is GAGVSQSPSNKVTEKGKDVELRCDPISGHTALYWYRQSLGQGLEFLIYFQGNSAPDKSGLPSDRFSAERTGGSVSTLTIQRTQQEDSAVYLCASSSWGSGLAAYYNEQFFGPGTRLTVL.

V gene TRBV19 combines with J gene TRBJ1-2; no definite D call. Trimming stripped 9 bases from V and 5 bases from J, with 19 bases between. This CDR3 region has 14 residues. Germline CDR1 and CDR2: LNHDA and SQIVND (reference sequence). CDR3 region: CASAPGSLPYGYTF. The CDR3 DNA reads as TGTGCCAGCGCTCCAGGCTCGCTACCGTATGGCTACACCTTC.

The CDR3 protein is CASSDSGTGSAFF. For the CDR3, the DNA is TGTGCCAGCAGTGACTCTGGGACAGGGAGTGCTTTCTTT. The V call is TRBV6-4, the J call TRBJ1-1, with 9 positions matching TRBD1. This CDR3 is built from 13 residues. In germline, CDR1 is MRHNA, CDR2 SNTAGT. The V gene end was trimmed by 0 bases and the J gene end by 11 bases; junction bases not matched to a gene: 4.

CDR3 sequence reads: CASSSSSYNSPLHF. In DNA, the CDR3 is TGTGCCAGCAGTTCCAGCTCCTATAATTCACCCCTCCACTTT. The V gene is TRBV27, the J gene TRBJ1-6; no clear D. This CDR3 spans 14 amino acids. Germline V gene lookup returns CDR1 MNHEY and CDR2 SMNVEV (reference sequence). With 4 bases removed from V and 0 bases from J, the gap between germline ends came to 4 bases.

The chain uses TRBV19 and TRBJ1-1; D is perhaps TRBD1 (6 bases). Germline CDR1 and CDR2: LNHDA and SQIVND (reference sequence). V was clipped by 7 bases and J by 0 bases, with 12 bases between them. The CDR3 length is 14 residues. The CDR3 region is CASKKGHLNTEAFF. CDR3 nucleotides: TGTGCCAGTAAGAAGGGACATCTGAACACTGAAGCTTTCTTT. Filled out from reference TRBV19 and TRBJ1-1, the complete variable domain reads DGGITQSPKYLFRKEGQNVTLSCEQNLNHDAMYWYRQDPGQGLRLIYYSQIVNDFQKGDIAEGYSVSREKKESFPLTVTSAQKNPTAFYLCASKKGHLNTEAFFGQGTRLTVV.

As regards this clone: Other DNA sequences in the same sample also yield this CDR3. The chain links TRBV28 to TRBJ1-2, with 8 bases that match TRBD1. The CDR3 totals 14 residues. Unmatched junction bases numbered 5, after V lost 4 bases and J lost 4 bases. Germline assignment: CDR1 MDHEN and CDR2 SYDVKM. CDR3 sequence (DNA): TGTGCCAGCAGTTCCGGACAGGGACGCTATGGCTACACCTTC. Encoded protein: CASSSGQGRYGYTF.

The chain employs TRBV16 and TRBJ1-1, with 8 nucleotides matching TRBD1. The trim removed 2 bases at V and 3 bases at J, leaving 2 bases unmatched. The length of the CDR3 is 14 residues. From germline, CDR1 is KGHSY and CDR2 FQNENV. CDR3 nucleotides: TGTGCCAGCAGCCAAGACAGGGGTGACACTGAAGCTTTCTTT. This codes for CASSQDRGDTEAFF.

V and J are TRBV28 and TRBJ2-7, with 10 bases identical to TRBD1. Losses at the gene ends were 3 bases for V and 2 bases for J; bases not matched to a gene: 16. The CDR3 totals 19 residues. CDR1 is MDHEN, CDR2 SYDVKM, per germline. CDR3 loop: CASSLSGTGEWLGTYEQYF. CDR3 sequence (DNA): TGTGCCAGCAGTTTGAGTGGGACAGGGGAATGGTTAGGCACCTACGAGCAGTACTTC.

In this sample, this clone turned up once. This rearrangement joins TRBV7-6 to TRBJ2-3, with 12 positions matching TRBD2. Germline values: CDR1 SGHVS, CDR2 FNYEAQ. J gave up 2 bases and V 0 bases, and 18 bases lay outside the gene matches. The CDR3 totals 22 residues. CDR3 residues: CASSLAHGTPGLAGQDTDTQYF. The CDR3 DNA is TGTGCCAGCAGCTTAGCCCATGGGACTCCGGGACTAGCGGGTCAGGACACAGATACGCAGTATTTT.

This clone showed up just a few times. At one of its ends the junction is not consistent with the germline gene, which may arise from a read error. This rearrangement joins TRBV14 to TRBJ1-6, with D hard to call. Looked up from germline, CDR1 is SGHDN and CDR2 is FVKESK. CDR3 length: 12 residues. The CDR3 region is CASSQGGSPRDF. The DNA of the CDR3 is TGTGCCAGCAGCCAAGGAGGGAGTCCCCGGGACTTT. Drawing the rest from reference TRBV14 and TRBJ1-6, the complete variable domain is EAGVTQFPSHSVIEKGQTVTLRCDPISGHDNLYWYRRVMGKEIKFLLHFVKESKQDESGMPNNRFLAERTGGTYSTLKVQPAELEDSGVYFCASSQGGSPRDFGNGTRLTVT.

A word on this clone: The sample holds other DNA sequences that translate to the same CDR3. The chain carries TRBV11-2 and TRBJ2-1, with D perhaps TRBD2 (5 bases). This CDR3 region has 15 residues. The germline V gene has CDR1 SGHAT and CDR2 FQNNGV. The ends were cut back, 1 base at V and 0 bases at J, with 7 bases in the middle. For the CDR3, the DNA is TGTGCCAGCAGCTTAGGTGGAGGCTCCTACAATGAGCAGTTCTTC. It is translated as CASSLGGGSYNEQFF. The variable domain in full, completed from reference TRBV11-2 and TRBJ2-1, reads EAGVAQSPRYKIIEKRQSVAFWCNPISGHATLYWYQQILGQGPKLLIQFQNNGVVDDSQLPKDRFSAERLKGVDSTLKIQPAKLEDSAVYLCASSLGGGSYNEQFFGPGTRLTVL.

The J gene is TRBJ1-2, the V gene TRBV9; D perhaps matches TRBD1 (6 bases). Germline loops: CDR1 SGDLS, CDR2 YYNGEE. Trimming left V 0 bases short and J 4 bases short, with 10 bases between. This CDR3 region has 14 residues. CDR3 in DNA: TGTGCCAGCAGCGTAGGGGACAATACCTATGGCTACACCTTC. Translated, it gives CASSVGDNTYGYTF.

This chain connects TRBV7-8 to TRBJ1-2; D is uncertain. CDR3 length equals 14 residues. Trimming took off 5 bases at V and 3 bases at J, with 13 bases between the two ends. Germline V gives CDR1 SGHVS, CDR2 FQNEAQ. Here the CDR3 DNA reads TGTGCCAGCAGCCTCCGCCGTGGGCACTATGGCTACACCTTC. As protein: CASSLRRGHYGYTF.

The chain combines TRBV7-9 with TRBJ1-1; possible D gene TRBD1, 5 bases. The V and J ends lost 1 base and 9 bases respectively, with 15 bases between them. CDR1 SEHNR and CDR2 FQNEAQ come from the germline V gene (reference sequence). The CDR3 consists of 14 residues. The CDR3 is CASSLVGTGTKAFF. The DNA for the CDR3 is TGTGCCAGCAGCTTAGTGGGGACCGGGACTAAAGCTTTCTTT.

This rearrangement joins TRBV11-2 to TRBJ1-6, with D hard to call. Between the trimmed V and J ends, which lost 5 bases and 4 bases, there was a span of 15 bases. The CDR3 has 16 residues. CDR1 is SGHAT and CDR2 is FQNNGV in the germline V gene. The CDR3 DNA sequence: TGTGCCAGCAGCGACGGAAGCAGGCTGTATAATTCACCCCTCCACTTT. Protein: CASSDGSRLYNSPLHF. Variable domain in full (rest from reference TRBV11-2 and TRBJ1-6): EAGVAQSPRYKIIEKRQSVAFWCNPISGHATLYWYQQILGQGPKLLIQFQNNGVVDDSQLPKDRFSAERLKGVDSTLKIQPAKLEDSAVYLCASSDGSRLYNSPLHFGNGTRLTVT.

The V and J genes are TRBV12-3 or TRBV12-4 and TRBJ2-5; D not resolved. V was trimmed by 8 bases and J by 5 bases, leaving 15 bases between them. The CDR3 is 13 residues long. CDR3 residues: CASSRGEWETQYF. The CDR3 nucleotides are TGTGCCAGCTCCCGTGGTGAGTGGGAGACCCAGTACTTC.

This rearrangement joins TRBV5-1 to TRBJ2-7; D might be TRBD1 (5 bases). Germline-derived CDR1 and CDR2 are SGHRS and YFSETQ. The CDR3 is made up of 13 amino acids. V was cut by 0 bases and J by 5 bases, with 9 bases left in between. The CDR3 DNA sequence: TGCGCCAGCAGCTTGGACAGGTTCGACGAGCAGTACTTC. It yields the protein CASSLDRFDEQYF.

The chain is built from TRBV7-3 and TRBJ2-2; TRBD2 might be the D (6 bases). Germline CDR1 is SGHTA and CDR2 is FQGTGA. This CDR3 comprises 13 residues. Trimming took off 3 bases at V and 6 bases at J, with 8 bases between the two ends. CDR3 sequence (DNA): TGTGCCAGCAGCTTTGGAGGGTCCGGGGAGCTGTTTTTT. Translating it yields CASSFGGSGELFF.

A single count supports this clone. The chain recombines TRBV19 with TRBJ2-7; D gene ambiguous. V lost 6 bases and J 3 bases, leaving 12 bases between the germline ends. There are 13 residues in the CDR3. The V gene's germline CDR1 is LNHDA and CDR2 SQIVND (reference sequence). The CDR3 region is CASSIFLLYEQYF. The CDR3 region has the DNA TGTGCCAGTAGCATTTTCCTACTCTACGAGCAGTACTTC.

The CDR3 DNA follows: TGTGCCAGCAGTTACGAGGGAAGTGGGGCTTTCTTT. Translated: CASSYEGSGAFF. The chain joins TRBV6-5 to TRBJ1-1; D is unclear. The V end lost 2 bases, the J end lost 11 bases, and 12 bases lay between the germline ends. Germline CDR1 is MNHEY and CDR2 is SVGAGI. This CDR3 has 12 residues.

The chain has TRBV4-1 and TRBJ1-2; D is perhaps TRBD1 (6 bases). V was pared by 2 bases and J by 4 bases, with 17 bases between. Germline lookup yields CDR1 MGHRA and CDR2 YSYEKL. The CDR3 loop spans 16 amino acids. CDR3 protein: CASSQNVQGLGYGYTF. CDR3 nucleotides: TGCGCCAGCAGCCAAAATGTACAGGGTCTCGGCTATGGCTACACCTTC.

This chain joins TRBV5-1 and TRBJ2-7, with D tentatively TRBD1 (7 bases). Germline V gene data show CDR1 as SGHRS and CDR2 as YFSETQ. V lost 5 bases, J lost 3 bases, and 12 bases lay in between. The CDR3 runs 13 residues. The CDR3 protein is CASRGTAGYEQYF. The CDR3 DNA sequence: TGCGCCAGCAGGGGGACAGCGGGCTACGAGCAGTACTTC.

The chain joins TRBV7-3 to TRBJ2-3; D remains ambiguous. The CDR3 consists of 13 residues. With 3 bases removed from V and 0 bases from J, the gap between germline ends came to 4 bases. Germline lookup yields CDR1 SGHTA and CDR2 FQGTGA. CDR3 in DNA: TGTGCCAGCAGCTTTTCTAGCACAGATACGCAGTATTTT. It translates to CASSFSSTDTQYF.

The CDR3 region has the DNA TGTGCCAGTAGTACTGCGGGACCTGAAGCGGGGGGAGGAGGCTACACCTTC. Protein: CASSTAGPEAGGGGYTF. The chain is built from TRBV19 and TRBJ1-2, with D possibly matching TRBD1 (5 bases). V dropped 4 bases and J dropped 8 bases, with 26 bases sitting between them. Per germline, CDR1 LNHDA and CDR2 SQIVND (reference sequence). The CDR3 totals 17 residues.

The CDR3: CASKRYEQYF. DNA of the CDR3: TGTGCCAGCAAACGGTACGAGCAGTACTTC. The rearrangement links TRBV28 to TRBJ2-7; D unresolved. The CDR3 is 10 residues long. Germline CDR1 MDHEN, CDR2 SYDVKM. V lost 7 bases and J lost 4, with 5 bases in between.